This TCR beta chain was identified in a study of blood T cell repertoires in COVID-19. Study-level background: The United States, Italy and Spain provided the acute and convalescent COVID-19 samples. The cDNA or gDNA used as material had been derived from T cells, B-cell-depleted T cells, or PBMCs.

Trimming cost V 4 bases and J 1 base, with 10 bases left between them. The CDR3 contains 14 residues. Germline CDR1 SGHNT, CDR2 YENEEA. Seattle enrolled patients during active infection and tracked them longitudinally. Original handling: Amplification of reference gene primers provided the estimated nucleated cell counts. Only in-frame clones appear in the TCRdb table, and some are missing; sequencing was by immunoSEQ multiplex PCR. For V, J and clone size, that table is used; D and trimming come from the DNA. Of roughly 230,000 clones listed, around 89% were seen once; the top ten hold approximately 2.1%.

The genes are TRBV11-3 and TRBJ1-1, with D possibly matching TRBD1 (5 bases). The clonotype was recovered from a woman in her sixties or seventies with COVID-19, enrolled during active disease. Material: peripheral blood. The DNA for the CDR3 is TGTGCCAGCAGCTACGGGCAGGGGAACACTGAAGCTTTCTTT. This codes for CASSYGQGNTEAFF.